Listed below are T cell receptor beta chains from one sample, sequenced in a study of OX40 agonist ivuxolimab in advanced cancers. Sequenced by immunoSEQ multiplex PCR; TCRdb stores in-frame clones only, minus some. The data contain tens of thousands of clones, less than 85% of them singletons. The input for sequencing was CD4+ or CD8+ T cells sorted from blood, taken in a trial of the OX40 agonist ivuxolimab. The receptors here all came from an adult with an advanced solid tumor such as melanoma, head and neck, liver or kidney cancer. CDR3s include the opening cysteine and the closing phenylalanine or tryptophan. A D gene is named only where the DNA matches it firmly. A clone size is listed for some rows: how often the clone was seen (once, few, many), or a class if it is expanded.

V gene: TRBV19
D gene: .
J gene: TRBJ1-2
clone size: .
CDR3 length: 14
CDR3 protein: CASSIWEWRHGYTF
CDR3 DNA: TGTGCCAGTAGTATTTGGGAGTGGAGACATGGCTACACCTTC

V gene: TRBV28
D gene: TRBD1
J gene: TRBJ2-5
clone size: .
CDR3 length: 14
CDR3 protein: CASSLTGVQETQYF
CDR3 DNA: TGTGCCAGCAGTTTGACAGGGGTCCAAGAGACCCAGTACTTC

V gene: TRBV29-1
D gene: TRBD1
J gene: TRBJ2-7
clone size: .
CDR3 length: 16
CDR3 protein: CSVEGKTGAASYEQYF
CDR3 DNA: TGCAGCGTTGAAGGCAAAACAGGGGCCGCCTCCTACGAGCAGTACTTC

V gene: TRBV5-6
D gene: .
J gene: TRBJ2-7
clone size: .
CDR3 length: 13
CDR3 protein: CASSYGRVYEQYF
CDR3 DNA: TGTGCCAGCAGCTACGGACGGGTCTACGAGCAGTACTTC

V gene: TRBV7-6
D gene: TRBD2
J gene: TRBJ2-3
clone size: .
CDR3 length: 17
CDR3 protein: CASCLGLAGLPTDTQYF
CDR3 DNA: TGTGCCAGCTGTCTAGGGCTAGCGGGGCTACCCACAGATACGCAGTATTTT

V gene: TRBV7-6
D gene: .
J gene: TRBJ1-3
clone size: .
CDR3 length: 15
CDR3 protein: CASSPNTGSGNTIYF
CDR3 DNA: TGTGCCAGCAGCCCCAACACAGGGTCTGGAAACACCATATATTTT

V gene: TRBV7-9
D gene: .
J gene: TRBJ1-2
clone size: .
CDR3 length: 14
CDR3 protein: CASSQGETQDGYTF
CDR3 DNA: TGTGCCAGCAGCCAAGGCGAGACACAGGATGGCTACACCTTC

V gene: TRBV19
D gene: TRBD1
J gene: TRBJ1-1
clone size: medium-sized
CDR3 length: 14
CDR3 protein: CASSGDRGFAEAFF
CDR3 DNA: TGTGCCAGTAGTGGGGACAGGGGTTTCGCTGAAGCTTTCTTT

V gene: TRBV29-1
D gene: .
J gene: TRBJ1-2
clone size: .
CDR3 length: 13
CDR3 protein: CSVARAGSNGYTF
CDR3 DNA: TGCAGCGTTGCCAGGGCAGGGTCCAATGGCTACACCTTC

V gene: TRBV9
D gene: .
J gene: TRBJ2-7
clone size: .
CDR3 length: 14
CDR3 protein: CASSVGAGGYEQYF
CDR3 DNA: TGTGCCAGCAGCGTAGGAGCGGGCGGCTACGAGCAGTACTTC

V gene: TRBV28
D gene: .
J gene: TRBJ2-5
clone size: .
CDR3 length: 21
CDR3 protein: CASSFWVVRGSHRGWEETQYF
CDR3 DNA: TGTGCCAGCAGTTTTTGGGTGGTCAGGGGATCTCATAGGGGTTGGGAAGAGACCCAGTACTTC

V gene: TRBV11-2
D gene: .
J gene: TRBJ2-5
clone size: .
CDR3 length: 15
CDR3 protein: CASSLRQRLQETQYF
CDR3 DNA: TGTGCCAGCAGCTTACGACAGCGGCTCCAAGAGACCCAGTACTTC

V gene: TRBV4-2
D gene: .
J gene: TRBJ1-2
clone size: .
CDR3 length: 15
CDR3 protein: CASSQDRTINYGYTF
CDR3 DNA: TGTGCCAGCAGCCAAGATAGGACCATTAACTATGGCTACACCTTC

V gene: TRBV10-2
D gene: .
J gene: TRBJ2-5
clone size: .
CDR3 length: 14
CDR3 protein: CASSEGTARETQYF
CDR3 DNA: TGCGCCAGCAGTGAAGGGACCGCGAGGGAGACCCAGTACTTC

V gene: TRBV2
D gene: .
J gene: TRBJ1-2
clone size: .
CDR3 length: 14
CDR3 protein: CASSEEGWNYGYTF
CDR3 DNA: TGTGCCAGCAGTGAAGAGGGTTGGAACTATGGCTACACCTTC

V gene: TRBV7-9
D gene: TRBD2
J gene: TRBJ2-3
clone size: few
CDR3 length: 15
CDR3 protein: CASSPAGGSSDTQYF
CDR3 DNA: TGTGCCAGCAGCCCGGCCGGGGGGAGCTCAGATACGCAGTATTTT

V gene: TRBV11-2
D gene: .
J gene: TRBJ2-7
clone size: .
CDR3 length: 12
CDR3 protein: CASSSNFYEQYF
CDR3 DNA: TGTGCCAGCAGCTCAAACTTCTACGAGCAGTACTTC

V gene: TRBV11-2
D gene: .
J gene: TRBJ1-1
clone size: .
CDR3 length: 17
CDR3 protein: CASSLDYREGMDTEAFF
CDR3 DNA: TGTGCCAGCAGCTTAGATTACAGGGAAGGAATGGACACTGAAGCTTTCTTT

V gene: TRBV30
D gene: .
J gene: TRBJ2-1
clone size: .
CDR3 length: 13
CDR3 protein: CARSSGRNNEQFF
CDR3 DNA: TGTGCCCGCTCGTCCGGGCGGAACAATGAGCAGTTCTTC

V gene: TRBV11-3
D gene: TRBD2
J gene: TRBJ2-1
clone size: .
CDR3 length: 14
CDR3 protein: CASSLGLAYNEQFF
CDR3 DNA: TGTGCCAGCAGCCTGGGACTAGCGTACAATGAGCAGTTCTTC

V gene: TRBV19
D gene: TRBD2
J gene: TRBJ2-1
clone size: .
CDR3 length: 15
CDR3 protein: CASSSGTSGYNEQFF
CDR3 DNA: TGTGCCAGTAGCTCCGGGACTAGCGGATACAATGAGCAGTTCTTC

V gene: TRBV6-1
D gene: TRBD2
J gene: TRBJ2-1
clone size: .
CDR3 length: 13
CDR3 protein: CASRLAGDNEQFF
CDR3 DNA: TGTGCCAGCAGACTAGCGGGGGATAATGAGCAGTTCTTC

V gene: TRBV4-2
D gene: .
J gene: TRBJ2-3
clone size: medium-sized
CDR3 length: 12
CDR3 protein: CASSQGHDTQYF
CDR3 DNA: TGTGCCAGCAGCCAAGGCCACGATACGCAGTATTTT

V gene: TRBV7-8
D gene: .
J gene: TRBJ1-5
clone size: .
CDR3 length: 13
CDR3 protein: CASSLDSNQPQHF
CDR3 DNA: TGTGCCAGCAGCCTTGACAGCAATCAGCCCCAGCATTTT

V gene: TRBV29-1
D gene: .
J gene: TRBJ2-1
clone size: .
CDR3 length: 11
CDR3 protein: CSVPDGGSKFF
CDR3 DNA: TGCAGCGTTCCGGACGGCGGGTCGAAGTTCTTC

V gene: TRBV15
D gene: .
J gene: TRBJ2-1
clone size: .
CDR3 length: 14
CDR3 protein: CATSRVWGYNEQFF
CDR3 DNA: TGTGCCACCAGCAGAGTTTGGGGTTACAATGAGCAGTTCTTC

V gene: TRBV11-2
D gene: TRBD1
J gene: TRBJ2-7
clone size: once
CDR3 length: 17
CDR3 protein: CASSLEAPDRVGYEQYF
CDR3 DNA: TGTGCCAGCAGCTTAGAAGCCCCCGACAGGGTTGGCTACGAGCAGTACTTC

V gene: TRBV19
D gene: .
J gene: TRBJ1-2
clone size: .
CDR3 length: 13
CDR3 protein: CASSEPTYGGYTF
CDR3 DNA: TGTGCCAGCTCGGAGCCTACTTATGGGGGCTACACCTTC

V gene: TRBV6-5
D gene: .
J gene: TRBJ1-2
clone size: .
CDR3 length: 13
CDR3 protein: CATSPTPNYGYTF
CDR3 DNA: TGTGCCACCTCACCTACACCTAACTATGGCTACACCTTC

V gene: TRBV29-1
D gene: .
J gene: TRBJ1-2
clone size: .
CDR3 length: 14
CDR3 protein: CSVPRGIIGYGYTF
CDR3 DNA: TGCAGCGTCCCGAGGGGTATCATTGGCTATGGCTACACCTTC

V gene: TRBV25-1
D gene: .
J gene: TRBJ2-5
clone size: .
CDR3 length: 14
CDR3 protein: CASSEWTESGTQYF
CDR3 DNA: TGTGCCAGCAGTGAATGGACAGAAAGTGGGACCCAGTACTTC

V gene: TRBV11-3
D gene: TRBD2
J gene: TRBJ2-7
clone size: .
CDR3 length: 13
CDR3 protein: CASSLELADEQYF
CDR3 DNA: TGTGCCAGCAGCTTAGAACTAGCGGACGAGCAGTACTTC

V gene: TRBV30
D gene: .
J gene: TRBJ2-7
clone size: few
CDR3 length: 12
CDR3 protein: CAYRDLGLEQYF
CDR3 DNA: TGTGCCTATCGGGACCTGGGCCTCGAGCAGTACTTC

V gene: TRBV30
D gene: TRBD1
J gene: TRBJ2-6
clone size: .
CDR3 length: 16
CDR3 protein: CAWSGTGEGGANVLTF
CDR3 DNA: TGTGCCTGGAGTGGGACAGGGGAAGGTGGGGCCAACGTCCTGACTTTC

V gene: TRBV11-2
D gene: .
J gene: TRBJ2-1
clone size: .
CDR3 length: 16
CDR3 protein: CASSLDPESSYNEQFF
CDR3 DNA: TGTGCCAGCAGCTTAGATCCTGAATCTTCCTACAATGAGCAGTTCTTC

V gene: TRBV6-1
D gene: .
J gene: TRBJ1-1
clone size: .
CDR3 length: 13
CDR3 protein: CASSAPEATEAFF
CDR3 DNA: TGTGCCAGCAGTGCACCGGAGGCCACTGAAGCTTTCTTT

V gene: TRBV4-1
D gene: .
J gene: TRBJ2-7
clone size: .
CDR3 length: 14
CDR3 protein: CASSQEGVSYEQYF
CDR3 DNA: TGCGCCAGCAGCCAAGAGGGTGTCTCCTACGAGCAGTACTTC

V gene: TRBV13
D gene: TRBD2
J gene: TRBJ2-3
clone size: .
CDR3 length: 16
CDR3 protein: CASSPSGLAGTDTQYF
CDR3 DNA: TGTGCCAGCAGCCCCTCCGGGCTAGCGGGTACAGATACGCAGTATTTT

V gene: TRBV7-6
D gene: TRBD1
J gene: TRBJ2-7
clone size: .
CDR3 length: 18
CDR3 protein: CASSLGTGAHIYADEQYF
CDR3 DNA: TGTGCCAGCAGCTTAGGGACAGGGGCTCACATTTACGCGGACGAGCAGTACTTC

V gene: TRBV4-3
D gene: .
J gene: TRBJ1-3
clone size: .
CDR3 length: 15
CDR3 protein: CASSQDRNSGNTIYF
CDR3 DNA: TGCGCCAGCAGCCAGGACAGAAACTCTGGAAACACCATATATTTT

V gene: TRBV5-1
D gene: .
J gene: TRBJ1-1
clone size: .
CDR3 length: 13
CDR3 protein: CASSLEGPWGAFF
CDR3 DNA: TGCGCCAGCAGCTTGGAGGGTCCGTGGGGAGCTTTCTTT

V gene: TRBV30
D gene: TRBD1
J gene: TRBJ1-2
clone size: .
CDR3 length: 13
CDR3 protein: CAWSVQGGVGYTF
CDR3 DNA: TGTGCCTGGAGTGTCCAAGGGGGCGTTGGCTACACCTTC

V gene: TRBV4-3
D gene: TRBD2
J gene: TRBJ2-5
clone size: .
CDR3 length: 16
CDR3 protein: CASSPGLAGPEETQYF
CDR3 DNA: TGCGCCAGCAGCCCGGGACTAGCGGGACCGGAGGAGACCCAGTACTTC

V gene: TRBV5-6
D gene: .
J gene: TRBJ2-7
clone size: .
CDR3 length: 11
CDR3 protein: CASSFMTEQYF
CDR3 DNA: TGTGCCAGCAGCTTTATGACCGAGCAGTACTTC

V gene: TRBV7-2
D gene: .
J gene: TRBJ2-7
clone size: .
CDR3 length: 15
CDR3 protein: CASSSDLTSAGEQYF
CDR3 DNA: TGTGCCAGCAGCTCCGATTTGACTAGTGCGGGGGAGCAGTACTTC

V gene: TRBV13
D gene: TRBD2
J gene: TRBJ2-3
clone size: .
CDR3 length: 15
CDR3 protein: CASSLVLAGRQAQYF
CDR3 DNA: TGTGCCAGCAGCTTAGTTTTAGCGGGGCGACAGGCGCAGTATTTT

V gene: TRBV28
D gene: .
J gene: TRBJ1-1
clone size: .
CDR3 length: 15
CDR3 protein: CASSPPRGVNTEAFF
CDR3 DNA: TGTGCCAGCAGTCCCCCGAGAGGAGTGAACACTGAAGCTTTCTTT

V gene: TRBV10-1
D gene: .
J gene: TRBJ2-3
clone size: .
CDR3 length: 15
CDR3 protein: CASSDLEIPTDTQYF
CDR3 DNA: TGCGCCAGCAGTGACCTGGAGATTCCCACAGATACGCAGTATTTT

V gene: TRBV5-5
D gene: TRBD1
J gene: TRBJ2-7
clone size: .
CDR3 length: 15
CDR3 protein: CASSLGTGLAYEQYF
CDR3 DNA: TGTGCCAGCAGCTTAGGGACAGGGCTTGCCTACGAGCAGTACTTC

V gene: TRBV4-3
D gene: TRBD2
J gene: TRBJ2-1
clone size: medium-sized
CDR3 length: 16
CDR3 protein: CASSQDETSGYNEQFF
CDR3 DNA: TGCGCCAGCAGCCAAGATGAAACTAGCGGGTACAATGAGCAGTTCTTC

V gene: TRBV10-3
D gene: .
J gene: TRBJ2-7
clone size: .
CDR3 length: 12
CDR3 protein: CAISDEAYEQYF
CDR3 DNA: TGTGCCATCAGTGATGAGGCCTACGAGCAGTACTTC

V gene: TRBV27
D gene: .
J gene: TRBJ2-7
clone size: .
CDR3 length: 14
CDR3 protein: CASSLGRSSYEQYF
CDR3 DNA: TGTGCCAGCAGTCTGGGACGGAGCTCCTACGAGCAGTACTTC

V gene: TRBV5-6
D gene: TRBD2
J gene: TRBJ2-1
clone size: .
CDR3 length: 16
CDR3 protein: CASSLEEAGGRDEQFF
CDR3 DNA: TGTGCCAGCAGCTTGGAGGAGGCGGGAGGGAGAGATGAGCAGTTCTTC

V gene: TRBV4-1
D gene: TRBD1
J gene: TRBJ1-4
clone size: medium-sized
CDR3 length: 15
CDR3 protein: CASSMPGTGNEKLFF
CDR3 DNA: TGCGCCAGCAGCATGCCCGGGACAGGTAATGAAAAACTGTTTTTT